This TCR beta chain was documented in a study of blood T cell repertoires in COVID-19. In the original processing: Using reference gene primer amplification, nucleated cell counts were estimated. This table comes from immunoSEQ multiplex PCR, and its TCRdb copy is limited to in-frame clones, with some not included. From that table come the V and J calls and clone size; the DNA was used to work out D and trimming. The sample holds 200,000 to 250,000 clones, roughly four fifths seen once. CDR3 size: 14 residues. Trimming removed 5 bases from V and 6 bases from J; junction bases left unmatched: 4. Germline CDR1 reads MGHRA; CDR2 reads YSYEKL.

V and J are TRBV4-1 and TRBJ2-1; 10 bases align to TRBD2. The sequence was collected from a woman in her 70s with COVID-19, enrolled during active disease. The sequenced material came from peripheral blood. CDR3 DNA sequence: TGCGCCAGCAGCACGGGACTAGCGTTCAATGAGCAGTTCTTC. Encoded protein: CASSTGLAFNEQFF.